One T cell receptor beta chain is described in this entry. The antigen remains unidentified. A mixed TRB-A/B primer pool amplified rearranged TRB by multiplex touch-down PCR. TCRdb re-derived calls from the multiplex PCR reads in MiXCR, one entry per CDR3 protein. The sample carries around 5,000 distinct CDR3 sequences, about 28% recorded once. These data originate in a study of T cell repertoires in aging, cancer and after chemotherapy. Study results and caveats: In cancer patients, declining TCR diversity with age involved lost richness and lost evenness. Across the chemotherapy interval, each cancer cohort showed higher median generation probability, suggesting thymic rebound.

The template was genomic DNA from peripheral blood, not RNA. The sample comprised blood. The TCR comes from a human donor in good health.

CDR3 region: CVTRTTNRDEQYF. Written as DNA, the CDR3 is TGTGTCACTCGGACCACGAATAGGGACGAGCAGTACTTC. The chain carries TRBV27 and TRBJ2-7; D uncertain. The CDR3 sequence is 13 residues long. Germline lookup yields CDR1 MNHEY and CDR2 SMNVEV (reference sequence).